This T cell receptor (beta chain) derives from a study of T cells after yellow fever vaccination. The wider study: CD3, CD45RA, CCR7 and CD95 sorting yielded EM, EMRA, CM and Tscm memory subsets.

The CDR3 has 15 amino acids. The germline gives CDR1 SGHTA, CDR2 FQGNSA. V was shortened by 5 bases and J by 4 bases, with 17 bases between the two germline ends. A single record per CDR3 protein comes from TCRdb applying MiXCR to the 5' RACE reads. The table shows 14,000 or so distinct CDR3 sequences, with 7.3% occurring only once. Study-level results: The authors detected almost none of the vaccine-responding clonotypes in sorted memory subsets on day 0. The secondary response showed a weaker magnitude and a faster peak, day 5 versus 15.

This chain joins TRBV7-2 and TRBJ1-1; TRBD1 is a possible D gene (6 bases). This specimen consisted of PBMCs, either bulk or a sorted T-cell subset (CD4+, CD8+, memory, or dextramer-sorted; not recorded which), obtained on the day of the yellow fever booster vaccination. This clonotype was obtained from a man aged 18 to 29 who received the YFV17D yellow fever vaccine. The CDR3 here is CASSLIGGPGTEAFF. In DNA form, the CDR3 reads TGTGCCAGCAGCCTGATTGGGGGCCCGGGCACTGAAGCTTTCTTT.